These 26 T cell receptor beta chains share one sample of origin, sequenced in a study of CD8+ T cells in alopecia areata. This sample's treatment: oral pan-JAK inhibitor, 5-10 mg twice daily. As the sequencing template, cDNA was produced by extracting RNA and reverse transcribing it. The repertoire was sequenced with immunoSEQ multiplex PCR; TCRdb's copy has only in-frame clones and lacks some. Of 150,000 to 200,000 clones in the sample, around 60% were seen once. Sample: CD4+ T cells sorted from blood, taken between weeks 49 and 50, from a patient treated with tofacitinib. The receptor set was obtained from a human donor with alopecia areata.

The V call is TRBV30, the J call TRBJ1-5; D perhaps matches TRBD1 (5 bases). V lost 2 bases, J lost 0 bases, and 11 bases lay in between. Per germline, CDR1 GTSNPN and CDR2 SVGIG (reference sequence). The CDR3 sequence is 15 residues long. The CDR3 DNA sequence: TGTGCCTGGAGTTCCGGGACGTCTAGCAATCAGCCCCAGCATTTT. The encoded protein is CAWSSGTSSNQPQHF.

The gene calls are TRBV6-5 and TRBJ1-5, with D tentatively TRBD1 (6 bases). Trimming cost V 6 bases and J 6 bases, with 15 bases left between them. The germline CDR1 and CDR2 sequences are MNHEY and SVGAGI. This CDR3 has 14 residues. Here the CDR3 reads CASSDGTFGQPQHF. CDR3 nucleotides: TGTGCCAGCAGCGATGGGACATTTGGTCAGCCCCAGCATTTT.

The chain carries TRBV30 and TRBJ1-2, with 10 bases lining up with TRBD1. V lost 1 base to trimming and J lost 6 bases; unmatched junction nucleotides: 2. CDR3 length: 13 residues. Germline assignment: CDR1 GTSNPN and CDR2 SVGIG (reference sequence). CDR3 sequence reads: CAWSAGQGDGYTF. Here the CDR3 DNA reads TGTGCCTGGAGTGCCGGACAGGGGGATGGCTACACCTTC.

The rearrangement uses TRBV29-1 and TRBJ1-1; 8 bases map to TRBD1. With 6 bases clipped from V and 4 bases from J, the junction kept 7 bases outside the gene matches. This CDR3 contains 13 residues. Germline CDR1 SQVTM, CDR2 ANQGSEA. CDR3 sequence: CSVPGGAGTEAFF. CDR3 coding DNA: TGCAGCGTCCCAGGGGGCGCGGGCACTGAAGCTTTCTTT.

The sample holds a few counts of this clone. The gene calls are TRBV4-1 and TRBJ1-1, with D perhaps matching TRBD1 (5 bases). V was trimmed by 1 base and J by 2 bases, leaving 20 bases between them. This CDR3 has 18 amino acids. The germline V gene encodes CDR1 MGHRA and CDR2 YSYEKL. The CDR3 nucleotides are TGCGCCAGCAGCCAAGGGGTTGGGACCTCGACGGGAAACACTGAAGCTTTCTTT. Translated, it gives CASSQGVGTSTGNTEAFF.

CDR3 residues: CASSLAGGLYNEQFF. CDR3 DNA: TGTGCCAGCAGCCTAGCGGGGGGGCTGTACAATGAGCAGTTCTTC. V usage is TRBV14 and J usage is TRBJ2-1, with 11 bases lining up with TRBD2. From germline, CDR1 is SGHDN and CDR2 FVKESK. CDR3 length: 15 amino acids. Trimming took 4 bases from V and 4 from J; bases not matched to a gene: 3. The full variable domain, with the rest looked up from reference TRBV14 and TRBJ2-1, is EAGVTQFPSHSVIEKGQTVTLRCDPISGHDNLYWYRRVMGKEIKFLLHFVKESKQDESGMPNNRFLAERTGGTYSTLKVQPAELEDSGVYFCASSLAGGLYNEQFFGPGTRLTVL.

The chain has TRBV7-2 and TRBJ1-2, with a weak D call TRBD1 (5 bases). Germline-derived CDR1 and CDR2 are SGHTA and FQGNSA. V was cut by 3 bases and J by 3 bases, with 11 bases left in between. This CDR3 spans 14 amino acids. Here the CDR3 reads CASSFFGGDYGYTF. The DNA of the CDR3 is TGTGCCAGCAGCTTTTTTGGAGGGGACTATGGCTACACCTTC.

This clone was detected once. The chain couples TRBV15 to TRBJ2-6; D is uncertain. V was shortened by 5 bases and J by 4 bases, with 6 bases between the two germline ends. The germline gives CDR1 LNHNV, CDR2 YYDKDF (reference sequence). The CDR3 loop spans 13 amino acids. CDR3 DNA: TGTGCCACCAGCTCCTCCGGGGCCAACGTCCTGACTTTC. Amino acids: CATSSSGANVLTF.

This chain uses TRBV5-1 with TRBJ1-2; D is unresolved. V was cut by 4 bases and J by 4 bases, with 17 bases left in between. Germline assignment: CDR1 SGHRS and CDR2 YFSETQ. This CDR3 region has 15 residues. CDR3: CASSTEGGKGYGYTF. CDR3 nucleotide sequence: TGCGCCAGCAGCACTGAGGGTGGAAAGGGCTATGGCTACACCTTC.

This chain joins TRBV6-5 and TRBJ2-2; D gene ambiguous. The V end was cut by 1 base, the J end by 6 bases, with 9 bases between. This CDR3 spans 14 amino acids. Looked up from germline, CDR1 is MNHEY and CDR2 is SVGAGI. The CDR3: CASSYFRLAGELFF. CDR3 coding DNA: TGTGCCAGCAGTTACTTCAGATTAGCCGGGGAGCTGTTTTTT.

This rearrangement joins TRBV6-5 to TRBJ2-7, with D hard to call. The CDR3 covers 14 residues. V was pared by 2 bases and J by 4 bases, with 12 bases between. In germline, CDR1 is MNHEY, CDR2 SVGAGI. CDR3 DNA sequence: TGTGCCAGCAGTTACGATTCTGTAAGTTACGAGCAGTACTTC. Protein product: CASSYDSVSYEQYF.

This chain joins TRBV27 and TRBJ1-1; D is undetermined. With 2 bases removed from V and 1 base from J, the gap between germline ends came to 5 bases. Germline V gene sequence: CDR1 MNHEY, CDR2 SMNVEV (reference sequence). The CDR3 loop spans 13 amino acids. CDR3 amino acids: CASSLRWNTEAFF. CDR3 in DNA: TGTGCCAGCAGTTTAAGATGGAACACTGAAGCTTTCTTT.

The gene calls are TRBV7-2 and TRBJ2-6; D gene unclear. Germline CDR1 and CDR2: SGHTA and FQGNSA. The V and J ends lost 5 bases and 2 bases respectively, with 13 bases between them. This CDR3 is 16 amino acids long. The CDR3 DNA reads TGTGCCAGCAGCCCAGCCATAGGAGCTGGGGCCAACGTCCTGACTTTC. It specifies CASSPAIGAGANVLTF.

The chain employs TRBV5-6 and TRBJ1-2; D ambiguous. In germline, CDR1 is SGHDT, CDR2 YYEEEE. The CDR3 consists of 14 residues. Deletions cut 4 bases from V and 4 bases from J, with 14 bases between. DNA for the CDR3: TGTGCCAGCAGCGAACCGGGAGGTTTCTATGGCTACACCTTC. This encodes CASSEPGGFYGYTF.

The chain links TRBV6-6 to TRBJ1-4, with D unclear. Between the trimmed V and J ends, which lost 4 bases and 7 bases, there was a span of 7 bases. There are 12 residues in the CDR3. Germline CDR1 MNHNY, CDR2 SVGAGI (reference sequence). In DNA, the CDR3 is TGTGCCAGCAGTTCCCATTCTGAAAAACTGTTTTTT. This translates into CASSSHSEKLFF.

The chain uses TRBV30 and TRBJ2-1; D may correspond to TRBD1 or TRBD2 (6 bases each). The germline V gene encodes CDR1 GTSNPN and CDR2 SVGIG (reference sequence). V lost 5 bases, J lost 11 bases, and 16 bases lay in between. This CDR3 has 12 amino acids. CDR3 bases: TGTGCCTGGGACTCGGGGGCTAGGAAGCAGTTCTTC. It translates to CAWDSGARKQFF.

The CDR3 coding sequence is TGCGCCAGCAGCGAAGGTACAGAGACCCAGTACTTC. The encoded protein is CASSEGTETQYF. The chain combines TRBV5-1 with TRBJ2-5; no reliable D call. V was trimmed by 4 bases and J by 4 bases, leaving 8 bases between them. Germline assignment: CDR1 SGHRS and CDR2 YFSETQ. The CDR3 consists of 12 residues.

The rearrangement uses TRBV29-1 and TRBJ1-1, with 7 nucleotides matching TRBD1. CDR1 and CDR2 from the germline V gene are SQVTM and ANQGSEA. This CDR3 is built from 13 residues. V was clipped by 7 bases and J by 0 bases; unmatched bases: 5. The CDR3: CSAKQGLNTEAFF. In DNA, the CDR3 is TGCAGCGCTAAACAGGGGTTGAACACTGAAGCTTTCTTT.

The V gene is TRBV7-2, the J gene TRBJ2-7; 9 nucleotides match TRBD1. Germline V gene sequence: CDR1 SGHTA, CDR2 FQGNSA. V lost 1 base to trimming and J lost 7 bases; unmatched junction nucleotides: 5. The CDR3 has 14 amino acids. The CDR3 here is CASSLDYRGREQYF. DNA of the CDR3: TGTGCCAGCAGCTTAGATTACAGGGGGCGAGAGCAGTACTTC.

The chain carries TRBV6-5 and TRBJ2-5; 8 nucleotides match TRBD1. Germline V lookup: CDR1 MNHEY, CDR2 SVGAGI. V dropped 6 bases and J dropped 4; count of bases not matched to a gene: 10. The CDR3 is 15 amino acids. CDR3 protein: CASSWGTGQGETQYF. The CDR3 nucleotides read TGTGCCAGCAGCTGGGGGACAGGCCAGGGAGAGACCCAGTACTTC.

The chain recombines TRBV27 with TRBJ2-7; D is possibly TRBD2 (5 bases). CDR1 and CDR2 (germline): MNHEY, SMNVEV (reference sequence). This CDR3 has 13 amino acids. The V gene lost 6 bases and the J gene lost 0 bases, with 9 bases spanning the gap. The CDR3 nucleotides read TGTGCCAGCAGACCTGGGAGCTCCTACGAGCAGTACTTC. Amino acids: CASRPGSSYEQYF.

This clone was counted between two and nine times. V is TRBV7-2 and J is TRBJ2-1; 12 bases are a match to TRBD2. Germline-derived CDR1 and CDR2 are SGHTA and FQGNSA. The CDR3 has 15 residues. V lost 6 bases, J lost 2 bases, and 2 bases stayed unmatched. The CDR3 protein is CASRPSGGAYNEQFF. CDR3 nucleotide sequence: TGTGCCAGCAGGCCTAGCGGGGGGGCCTACAATGAGCAGTTCTTC.

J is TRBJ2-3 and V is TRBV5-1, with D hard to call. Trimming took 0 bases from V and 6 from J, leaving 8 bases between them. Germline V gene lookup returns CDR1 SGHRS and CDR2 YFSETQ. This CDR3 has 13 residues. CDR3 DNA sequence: TGCGCCAGCAGCTTGGAAGGGTCCGATACGCAGTATTTT. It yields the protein CASSLEGSDTQYF.

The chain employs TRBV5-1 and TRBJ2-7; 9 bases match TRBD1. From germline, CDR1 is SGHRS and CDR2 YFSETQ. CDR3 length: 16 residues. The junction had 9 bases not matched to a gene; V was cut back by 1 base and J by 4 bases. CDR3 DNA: TGCGCCAGCAGCTTGTATACAGGGACAGGGCTGTACGAGCAGTACTTC. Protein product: CASSLYTGTGLYEQYF.

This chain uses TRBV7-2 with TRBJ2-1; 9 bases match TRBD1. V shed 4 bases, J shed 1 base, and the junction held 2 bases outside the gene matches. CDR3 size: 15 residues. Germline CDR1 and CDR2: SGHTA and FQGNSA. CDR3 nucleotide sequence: TGTGCCAGCAGCTGGGGACAGGGATCCTACAATGAGCAGTTCTTC. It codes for CASSWGQGSYNEQFF. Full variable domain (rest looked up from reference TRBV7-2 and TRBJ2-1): GAGVSQSPSNKVTEKGKDVELRCDPISGHTALYWYRQSLGQGLEFLIYFQGNSAPDKSGLPSDRFSAERTGGSVSTLTIQRTQQEDSAVYLCASSWGQGSYNEQFFGPGTRLTVL.

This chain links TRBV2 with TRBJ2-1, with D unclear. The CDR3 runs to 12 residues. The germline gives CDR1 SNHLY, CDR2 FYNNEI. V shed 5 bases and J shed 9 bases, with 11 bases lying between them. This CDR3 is CASSLLVGEQFF. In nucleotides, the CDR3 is TGTGCCAGCAGTCTGCTAGTCGGTGAGCAGTTCTTC.